A selection of T cell receptor beta chains follows, all from one sample in a study of blood T cell repertoires in COVID-19. Produced via immunoSEQ multiplex PCR; TCRdb's table is partial and in-frame only. The repertoire holds some 31,000 clones, with roughly 80% as singletons. Sequencing was carried out using peripheral blood. The receptors were sampled from a woman aged 70 to 79 with active or convalescent COVID-19. Both conserved end residues are part of each CDR3. The D gene is left open where the match is weak. Where a row states a size, it is once, few, many or the class of an expanded clone; other rows omit it.

d_gene: NA; abundance: NA; j_gene: TRBJ1-1; v_gene: TRBV15; CDR3nt: TGTGCCACCAGCAGAGGTCAAGAGGGGGGGACTGAAGCTTTCTTT; CDR3aa: CATSRGQEGGTEAFF
d_gene: TRBD2; abundance: medium-sized; j_gene: TRBJ2-1; v_gene: TRBV30; CDR3nt: TGTGCCTGGGACTGGACTAGCGGGAGTGAGCAGTTCTTC; CDR3aa: CAWDWTSGSEQFF
d_gene: TRBD1; abundance: NA; j_gene: TRBJ2-6; v_gene: TRBV5-1; CDR3nt: TGCGCCAGCAGCTTGGGGGACAGGTCTGGGGCCAACGTCCTGACTTTC; CDR3aa: CASSLGDRSGANVLTF
d_gene: NA; abundance: NA; j_gene: TRBJ2-1; v_gene: TRBV27; CDR3nt: TGTGCCAGCAGACCTCCTACAGGGTGGAGCTCCTACAATGAGCAGTTCTTC; CDR3aa: CASRPPTGWSSYNEQFF
d_gene: NA; abundance: NA; j_gene: TRBJ2-5; v_gene: TRBV28; CDR3nt: TGTGCCAGCAGTTTCTCCGGGGGTGGGGAGACCCAGTACTTC; CDR3aa: CASSFSGGGETQYF
d_gene: NA; abundance: NA; j_gene: TRBJ2-3; v_gene: TRBV3-1/TRBV3-2; CDR3nt: TGTGCCAGCAGCCAAGATAAAACCGGGTCAGATACGCAGTATTTT; CDR3aa: CASSQDKTGSDTQYF
d_gene: TRBD2; abundance: NA; j_gene: TRBJ2-1; v_gene: TRBV27; CDR3nt: TGTGCCAGCAGTTTCCTGACTAGCGGAGATTACAATGAGCAGTTCTTC; CDR3aa: CASSFLTSGDYNEQFF
d_gene: NA; abundance: NA; j_gene: TRBJ2-1; v_gene: TRBV6-6; CDR3nt: TGTGCCAGCAGTGCGAGTACAGGGACTGAGCAGTTCTTC; CDR3aa: CASSASTGTEQFF
d_gene: NA; abundance: NA; j_gene: TRBJ1-1; v_gene: TRBV12-5; CDR3nt: TGTGCTAGTTCAGGGGACACTGAAGCTTTCTTT; CDR3aa: CASSGDTEAFF
d_gene: TRBD1; abundance: NA; j_gene: TRBJ2-1; v_gene: TRBV29-1; CDR3nt: TGCAGCGTGTGGGGGACAGGGGGCAATGAGCAGTTCTTC; CDR3aa: CSVWGTGGNEQFF
d_gene: NA; abundance: NA; j_gene: TRBJ2-2; v_gene: TRBV21-1; CDR3nt: TGTGCCAGCAGCACCAGGACTAGCGGGAGAGGGGCCGACACCGGGGAGCTGTTTTTT; CDR3aa: CASSTRTSGRGADTGELFF
d_gene: TRBD1; abundance: NA; j_gene: TRBJ2-7; v_gene: TRBV9; CDR3nt: TGTGCCAGCAGGCGGGGACAGGGGATGGGCGAGCAGTACTTC; CDR3aa: CASRRGQGMGEQYF
d_gene: TRBD2; abundance: NA; j_gene: TRBJ2-7; v_gene: TRBV30; CDR3nt: TGTGCCTTCCAGCGGGAGCCCCCCTACGAGCAGTACTTC; CDR3aa: CAFQREPPYEQYF
d_gene: NA; abundance: NA; j_gene: TRBJ1-1; v_gene: TRBV25-1; CDR3nt: TGTGCCAGCAGTGGTAGTTACTCACTGGTCACTGAAGCTTTCTTT; CDR3aa: CASSGSYSLVTEAFF
d_gene: TRBD2; abundance: NA; j_gene: TRBJ2-3; v_gene: TRBV6-2/TRBV6-3; CDR3nt: TGTGCCAGCAGTGGGAGGACTAGAGGGATCACAGATACGCAGTATTTT; CDR3aa: CASSGRTRGITDTQYF
d_gene: TRBD1; abundance: NA; j_gene: TRBJ2-7; v_gene: TRBV5-4; CDR3nt: TGTGCCAGCACCCCCGGGACAGGGGCCTACGAGCAGTACTTC; CDR3aa: CASTPGTGAYEQYF
d_gene: TRBD1; abundance: NA; j_gene: TRBJ1-5; v_gene: TRBV19; CDR3nt: TGTGCCAGTAGGGGGGGAGACAGGGGAAACCAGCCCCAGCATTTT; CDR3aa: CASRGGDRGNQPQHF
d_gene: TRBD1; abundance: once; j_gene: TRBJ1-6; v_gene: TRBV30; CDR3nt: TGTGCCTGGGGGACAGGGAGAAATTCACCCCTCCACTTT; CDR3aa: CAWGTGRNSPLHF
d_gene: NA; abundance: NA; j_gene: TRBJ1-2; v_gene: TRBV7-2; CDR3nt: TGTGCCAGTGACCCGGGGGGGTCTAACTATGGCTACACCTTC; CDR3aa: CASDPGGSNYGYTF
d_gene: TRBD2; abundance: NA; j_gene: TRBJ2-1; v_gene: TRBV15; CDR3nt: TGTGCCACCAGCAGGGTAGCGGGAGTTAGCTCCTACAATGAGCAGTTCTTC; CDR3aa: CATSRVAGVSSYNEQFF
d_gene: TRBD2; abundance: NA; j_gene: TRBJ2-1; v_gene: TRBV5-1; CDR3nt: TGCGCCAGCAGCTCTCGCCCAGGACTAGCGGGAAGCAATGAGCAGTTCTTC; CDR3aa: CASSSRPGLAGSNEQFF
d_gene: TRBD1; abundance: NA; j_gene: TRBJ1-2; v_gene: TRBV6-5; CDR3nt: TGTGCCAGCAGTACACAGGGACAGGCGTACGGCTACACCTTC; CDR3aa: CASSTQGQAYGYTF
d_gene: NA; abundance: NA; j_gene: TRBJ2-7; v_gene: TRBV11-2; CDR3nt: TGTGCCAGCAGCTTAAACAGGCAAGGGTACTTC; CDR3aa: CASSLNRQGYF
d_gene: TRBD1; abundance: NA; j_gene: TRBJ1-3; v_gene: TRBV20-1; CDR3nt: TGCAGTGCTAGTCCGGGACAGGGGATGGACACCATATATTTT; CDR3aa: CSASPGQGMDTIYF
d_gene: NA; abundance: once; j_gene: TRBJ1-6; v_gene: TRBV18; CDR3nt: TGTGCCAGCTCACCACGGACAGCAAATAATTCACCCCTCCACTTT; CDR3aa: CASSPRTANNSPLHF
d_gene: TRBD1; abundance: NA; j_gene: TRBJ2-3; v_gene: TRBV5-1; CDR3nt: TGCGCCAGCAGCTCCCGGACAGGTCCACGAGCAGATACGCAGTATTTT; CDR3aa: CASSSRTGPRADTQYF
d_gene: NA; abundance: NA; j_gene: TRBJ1-5; v_gene: TRBV28; CDR3nt: TGTGCCAGCAGTTCCCTCGGACGGACAGCTAGCAATCAGCCCCAGCATTTT; CDR3aa: CASSSLGRTASNQPQHF
d_gene: NA; abundance: NA; j_gene: TRBJ2-7; v_gene: TRBV2; CDR3nt: TGTGCCAGCAGAGTACAGGGCAACTCCTACGAGCAGTACTTC; CDR3aa: CASRVQGNSYEQYF
d_gene: NA; abundance: once; j_gene: TRBJ2-2; v_gene: TRBV10-3; CDR3nt: TGTGCCATCACCGGACTTAATACCGGGGAGCTGTTTTTT; CDR3aa: CAITGLNTGELFF
d_gene: NA; abundance: NA; j_gene: TRBJ2-7; v_gene: TRBV14; CDR3nt: TGTGCCAGCAGCCAAGATCCCAGATCCCGCTCCTACGAGCAGTACTTC; CDR3aa: CASSQDPRSRSYEQYF
d_gene: NA; abundance: NA; j_gene: TRBJ1-3; v_gene: TRBV14; CDR3nt: TGTGCCAGCAGCCAAGTAGGGGGGGCTCCCCTCGGAAACACCATATATTTT; CDR3aa: CASSQVGGAPLGNTIYF